The T cell receptor (beta chain) described here comes from a study of CD8 T cells in ankylosing spondylitis. By quantitative 5'-RACE with molecular barcodes, the TCR beta libraries were made. TCRdb reprocessed the 5' RACE reads with MiXCR, giving one entry per CDR3 protein. The table has 300,000 to 400,000 distinct CDR3 sequences, approximately 15% seen once. This clonotype was counted at least ten times. Its specificity is not known. Study-wide results and caveats: Relatively scarce in peripheral blood, disease-linked clones were CD8+. A TCR beta motif of under 10 highly homologous variants appeared characteristic of ankylosing spondylitis blood. In the blood and synovial fluid of reactive arthritis, some motif variants had been previously reported.

The V and J ends lost 0 bases and 4 bases respectively, with 22 bases between them. Germline loops: CDR1 SGHAT, CDR2 FQNNGV. The CDR3 is 19 residues long. V gene TRBV11-2 combines with J gene TRBJ2-1; possible D gene TRBD1, 7 bases. This clonotype was obtained from a male donor with ankylosing spondylitis or in good health (not recorded which). The sample comprised blood, either unsorted or a sorted T cell fraction (not recorded which). CDR3 region: CASSLDSTRAGQIYNEQFF. The CDR3 nucleotides are TGTGCCAGCAGCTTAGATTCGACCCGTGCGGGACAGATATACAATGAGCAGTTCTTC. Full variable domain (rest looked up from reference TRBV11-2 and TRBJ2-1): EAGVAQSPRYKIIEKRQSVAFWCNPISGHATLYWYQQILGQGPKLLIQFQNNGVVDDSQLPKDRFSAERLKGVDSTLKIQPAKLEDSAVYLCASSLDSTRAGQIYNEQFFGPGTRLTVL.